This is a list of T cell receptor beta chains from one sample in a study of blood T cell repertoires in COVID-19. The assay was immunoSEQ multiplex PCR, and TCRdb's table has in-frame clones only and misses some. The sample records roughly 300,000 clones, about four fifths being singletons. The specimen was peripheral blood. The receptors derive from a woman between 55 and 75 years old with active or convalescent COVID-19. Each CDR3 is given with its conserved first and last residue. Not all rows give a size; the values are once, few, many and, for expanded clones, a class.

V: TRBV7-7
size: .
length: 16
CDR3: CASSLAGLAGAETQYF

V: TRBV6-2/TRBV6-3
size: .
length: 15
CDR3: CASSIRLAGGREQFF

V: TRBV19
size: .
length: 17
CDR3: CASSMPPDGGSQETQYF

V: TRBV5-6
size: .
length: 17
CDR3: CASSWRLAGDVADTQYF

V: TRBV27
size: .
length: 15
CDR3: CASSGEGLANYGYTF

V: TRBV3-1/TRBV3-2
size: .
length: 15
CDR3: CASTGTSGATGELFF

V: TRBV12-3/TRBV12-4
size: .
length: 13
CDR3: CASSLVGGFGYTF

V: TRBV20-1
size: .
length: 13
CDR3: CSASDQGPHEQYF

V: TRBV13
size: .
length: 17
CDR3: CASSLFGWAPRGNTIYF

V: TRBV7-2
size: .
length: 12
CDR3: CASSLPSGPQHF

V: TRBV4-1
size: few
length: 15
CDR3: CASSQGLAGKETQYF

V: TRBV7-6
size: .
length: 16
CDR3: CASSILLAGGYNEQFF

V: TRBV4-1
size: .
length: 18
CDR3: CASSQDRLWGQRNYGYTF

V: TRBV6-5
size: .
length: 14
CDR3: CASSSGHPDYGYTF

V: TRBV6-4
size: many
length: 13
CDR3: CASSAGSRTEAFF

V: TRBV18
size: .
length: 14
CDR3: CASRGQGWTGELFF

V: TRBV4-1
size: many
length: 15
CDR3: CASSQVDNRPYEQYF

V: TRBV11-3
size: .
length: 14
CDR3: CASSLDSVTDTQYF

V: TRBV6-2/TRBV6-3
size: .
length: 16
CDR3: CASSAIQGAYGETQYF

V: TRBV2
size: .
length: 14
CDR3: CASTGILNTGELFF

V: TRBV7-8
size: .
length: 17
CDR3: CASSLTTGTGDSYEQYF

V: TRBV7-9
size: .
length: 15
CDR3: CASINTGARTRKQFF

V: TRBV19
size: .
length: 15
CDR3: CASSSQGGLGTEAFF

V: TRBV9
size: .
length: 15
CDR3: CASSRGQLVNTEAFF

V: TRBV7-8
size: once
length: 15
CDR3: CASSLASGGSGELFF

V: TRBV30
size: .
length: 16
CDR3: CAWISMEQLSNYGYTF